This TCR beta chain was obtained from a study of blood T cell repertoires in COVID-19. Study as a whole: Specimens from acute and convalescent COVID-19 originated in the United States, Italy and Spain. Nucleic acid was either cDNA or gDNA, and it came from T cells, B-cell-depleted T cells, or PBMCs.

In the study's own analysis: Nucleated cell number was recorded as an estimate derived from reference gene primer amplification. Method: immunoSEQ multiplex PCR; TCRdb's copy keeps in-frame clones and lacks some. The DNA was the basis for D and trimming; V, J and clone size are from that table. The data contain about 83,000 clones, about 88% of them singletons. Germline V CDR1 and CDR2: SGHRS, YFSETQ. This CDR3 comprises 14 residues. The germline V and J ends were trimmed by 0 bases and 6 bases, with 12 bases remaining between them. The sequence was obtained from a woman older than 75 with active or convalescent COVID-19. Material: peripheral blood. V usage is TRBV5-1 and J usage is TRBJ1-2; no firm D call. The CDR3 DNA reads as TGCGCCAGCAGCTTGGTAACAGAAGATGATGGCTACACCTTC. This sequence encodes CASSLVTEDDGYTF. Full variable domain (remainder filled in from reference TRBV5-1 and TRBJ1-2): KAGVTQTPRYLIKTRGQQVTLSCSPISGHRSVSWYQQTPGQGLQFLFEYFSETQRNKGNFPGRFSGRQFSNSRSEMNVSTLELGDSALYLCASSLVTEDDGYTFGSGTRLTVV.